This T cell receptor beta chain is from a study of CD8 T cells in ankylosing spondylitis. Study-wide results and limits: Certain motif variants had earlier appeared in reactive arthritis synovial fluid and blood. Characteristic, it appeared, of ankylosing spondylitis blood was a TCR beta motif of several highly homologous variants.

For this clonotype: Its antigen remains unknown.

V lost 5 bases and J 0 bases, leaving 12 bases between the germline ends. Looked up from germline, CDR1 is DFQATT and CDR2 is SNEGSKA (reference sequence). The CDR3 is 14 residues long. TCRdb itself ran the 5' RACE reads through MiXCR, one entry per CDR3 protein. The repertoire holds 700,000 to 1,000,000 distinct CDR3 sequences, with 12% as singletons. Source material: blood, either unsorted or a sorted T cell fraction (not recorded which). This receptor was identified in a male donor with ankylosing spondylitis. This chain links TRBV20-1 with TRBJ2-3; D gene uncertain. CDR3 loop: CSAGNGPSTDTQYF. In nucleotides, the CDR3 is TGCAGTGCTGGAAACGGCCCTAGCACAGATACGCAGTATTTT.